This T cell receptor (beta chain) was observed in a study of CD8+ T cells in alopecia areata. Study-level points and caveats: It was lesional scalp, especially alopecia totalis/universalis, that showed higher clonality than normal scalp.

This clone was counted a few times. Its target is not known. Alopecia areata patients gave lesional scalp punch biopsies and peripheral blood samples. Using a FACSAria, the CD4+ and CD8+ T cells were sorted from the PBMCs. After isolation, RNA underwent reverse transcription to generate cDNA as the sequencing template. The data were produced by immunoSEQ multiplex PCR, yet TCRdb's version contains in-frame clones alone and is incomplete. The data contain hundreds of thousands of clones, roughly two thirds of them singletons. The CDR3 totals 13 residues. CDR1 and CDR2 (germline): SGHTA, FQGTGA. The V end was cut by 4 bases, the J end by 3 bases, with 6 bases between.

The gene calls are TRBV7-3 and TRBJ2-2; weak D call: TRBD1 (5 bases). This sample comprised CD4+ T cells sorted from blood, obtained at week 0. This clonotype was obtained from a human donor with alopecia areata. This CDR3 reads CASSSRDTGELFF. The DNA for the CDR3 is TGTGCCAGCAGCTCCAGGGACACCGGGGAGCTGTTTTTT.